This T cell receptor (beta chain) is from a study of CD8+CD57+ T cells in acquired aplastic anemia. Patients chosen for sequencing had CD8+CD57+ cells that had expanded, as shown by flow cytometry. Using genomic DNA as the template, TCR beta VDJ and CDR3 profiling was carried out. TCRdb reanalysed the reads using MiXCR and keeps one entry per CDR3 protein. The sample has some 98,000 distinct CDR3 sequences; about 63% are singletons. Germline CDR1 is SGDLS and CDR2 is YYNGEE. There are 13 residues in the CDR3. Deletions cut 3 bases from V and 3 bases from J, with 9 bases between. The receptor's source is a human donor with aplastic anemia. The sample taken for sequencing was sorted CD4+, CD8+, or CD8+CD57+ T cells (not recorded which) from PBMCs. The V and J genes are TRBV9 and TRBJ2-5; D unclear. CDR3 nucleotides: TGTGCCAGCAGCGGACTCGGAGAAGAGACCCAGTACTTC. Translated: CASSGLGEETQYF.